This TCR beta chain originates from a study of patients and donors after allogeneic stem cell transplantation. TCRdb processed the RT-PCR reads anew with MiXCR; each CDR3 protein has one entry. The table records about a million distinct CDR3 sequences, approximately 19% of them present only once. Sequencing was done on a sample of blood, either unsorted or a sorted T cell fraction (not recorded which). This TCR derives from a human donor who was either an allogeneic HSCT recipient or a stem cell or donor lymphocyte infusion donor (not recorded which). It is not recorded whose cells these are; they may come from a transplant donor.

The CDR3 loop is CASSRPGLAEYNEQFF. In DNA form, the CDR3 reads TGTGCCAGCAGCCGCCCGGGACTAGCGGAATACAATGAGCAGTTCTTC. The chain is built from TRBV27 and TRBJ2-1; 11 nucleotides agree with TRBD2. The CDR3 is 16 amino acids. With 6 bases clipped from V and 4 bases from J, the junction kept 8 bases outside the gene matches. The V gene's germline CDR1 is MNHEY and CDR2 SMNVEV (reference sequence).